This T cell receptor (beta chain) originates from a study of T cell responses to AZD1222 COVID-19 vaccine. Findings of the study overall: It should be noted that donors were predominantly white British and more often female, and clonal diversity was possibly underestimated.

Repertoires were generated with immunoSEQ multiplex PCR, while TCRdb's copy carries only in-frame clones and drops some. Of under 200,000 clones in the sample, around 87% were seen once. This clone was seen a handful of times. Its antigen is unidentified. This CDR3 is built from 13 residues. Trimming took off 4 bases at V and 4 bases at J, with 10 bases between the two ends. CDR1 is LGHDT and CDR2 is YNNKEL in the germline V gene (reference sequence). The input for sequencing was peripheral blood, taken on day 0 of MenACWY control vaccination. The gene calls are TRBV3-1 (or the pseudogene TRBV3-2) and TRBJ1-2; D is undetermined. The receptor's source is an adult in good health. CDR3 sequence (DNA): TGTGCCAGCAGCCCCGACGGATCCTATGGCTACACCTTC. This translates into CASSPDGSYGYTF.